The 21 T cell receptor beta chains presented below share a single source sample, sequenced in a study of post-analysis software for immune sequencing data (dated by TCRdb to between 2015 and 2016). The study at large found these results: Significantly higher frequencies in patients than in controls were found for roughly 5 TRBV segments, including TRBV5-6, TRBV5-1 and TRBV20-1.

Library creation used PCR. TCRdb shows the sequencer as Illumina HiSeq 2500. To reduce PCR and sequencing biases, unique molecular identifiers were incorporated into the TCR beta cDNA libraries. TCRdb trimmed the raw reads at Q25, called clones with MiXCR and kept productive beta chains. Each CDR3 protein appears once, grouped with its most common genes and DNA. The sample table lists some 690,000 distinct CDR3 sequences, 25% to 30% of them with a count of one. Of the sample, about 0.5% is held by the ten largest clones. These TCRs' antigens remain unknown. The sample consisted of blood. The receptors were gathered from a girl under 18 with multiple sclerosis.

This clonotype has only a few counts. The chain recombines TRBV7-9 with TRBJ1-2; no reliable D call. The CDR3 runs to 16 residues. V was cut by 1 base and J by 0 bases, with 12 bases left in between. The germline CDR1 and CDR2 sequences are SEHNR and FQNEAQ (reference sequence). As DNA, the CDR3 is TGTGCCAGCAGCTTAGTAGGGCAGAACGCTAACTATGGCTACACCTTC. It codes for CASSLVGQNANYGYTF. Full variable domain (missing parts from reference TRBV7-9 and TRBJ1-2): DTGVSQNPRHKITKRGQNVTFRCDPISEHNRLYWYRQTLGQGPEFLTYFQNEAQLEKSRLLSDRFSAERPKGSFSTLEIQRTEQGDSAMYLCASSLVGQNANYGYTFGSGTRLTVV.

This clonotype was detected ten times or more. This chain joins TRBV7-2 and TRBJ2-7; TRBD2 might be the D (5 bases). The CDR3 sequence is 11 residues long. V lost 4 bases to trimming and J lost 4 bases, with 5 bases between them. Germline loops: CDR1 SGHTA, CDR2 FQGNSA. The CDR3 loop is CASSWTYEQYF. The DNA for the CDR3 is TGTGCCAGCAGCTGGACTTACGAGCAGTACTTC.

The rearrangement joins TRBV7-2 to TRBJ2-3; TRBD1 is a possible D gene (5 bases). V was shortened by 1 base and J by 4 bases, with 15 bases between the two germline ends. The CDR3 is made up of 16 amino acids. CDR1 is SGHTA and CDR2 is FQGNSA in the germline V gene. CDR3: CASSLGAGISADTQYF. In nucleotides, the CDR3 is TGTGCCAGCAGCTTAGGGGCAGGGATAAGTGCAGATACGCAGTATTTT.

The rearrangement uses TRBV20-1 and TRBJ2-3, with 7 bases lining up with TRBD2. The CDR3 contains 14 residues. V was pared by 5 bases and J by 6 bases, with 11 bases of the junction left unmatched. Germline CDR1 is DFQATT and CDR2 is SNEGSKA (reference sequence). CDR3 coding DNA: TGCAGTGCTGGGGCTAGCGGACTTTCGGATACGCAGTATTTT. It is translated as CSAGASGLSDTQYF.

This clonotype was counted between two and nine times. The chain uses TRBV6-1 and TRBJ2-1; D is perhaps TRBD1 or TRBD2 (5 bases each). V lost 4 bases to trimming and J lost 3 bases, with 13 bases between them. Germline CDR1 and CDR2: MNHNS and SASEGT. CDR3 length: 15 residues. In nucleotides, the CDR3 is TGTGCCAGCAGTGTCGTGAATGGGGGCTACAATGAGCAGTTCTTC. Amino acids: CASSVVNGGYNEQFF.

In this sample, this clonotype turned up a few times. The chain joins TRBV12-3 or TRBV12-4 to TRBJ1-6; D unclear. V lost 1 base and J lost 10, with 8 bases in between. The CDR3 loop spans 13 amino acids. CDR3 nucleotides: TGTGCCAGCAGTTTAGGAGGAGCCTCACCCCTCCACTTT. Amino acid sequence: CASSLGGASPLHF.

V and J are TRBV28 and TRBJ2-7, with D perhaps matching TRBD2 (6 bases). The CDR3 loop spans 13 amino acids. Germline V lookup: CDR1 MDHEN, CDR2 SYDVKM. V was shortened by 11 bases and J by 2 bases, with 16 bases between the two germline ends. CDR3: CAVSGGSTYEQYF. CDR3 nucleotide sequence: TGTGCCGTATCCGGGGGATCGACCTACGAGCAGTACTTC.

This chain links TRBV14 with TRBJ2-5; 9 bases are a match to TRBD1. TRBJ2-7 matches the DNA end more closely, so the J call is doubtful. The CDR3 covers 15 residues. Germline V CDR1 and CDR2: SGHDN, FVKESK. Here the CDR3 reads CASSQGYRGLYEQYF. The CDR3 DNA reads as TGTGCCAGCAGCCAAGGTTACAGGGGGCTGTACGAGCAGTACTTC.

For the CDR3, the DNA is TGTGCCAGCAGGACATCTGGGGCCAACGTCCTGACTTTC. As protein: CASRTSGANVLTF. The chain couples TRBV9 to TRBJ2-6, with D unclear. CDR1 is SGDLS, CDR2 YYNGEE, per germline. This CDR3 comprises 13 residues. The V gene lost 5 bases and the J gene lost 1 base, with 4 bases spanning the gap.

The rearrangement joins TRBV28 to TRBJ1-2; the D is unclear. The length of the CDR3 is 13 residues. From germline, CDR1 is MDHEN and CDR2 SYDVKM. V lost 7 bases and J 4 bases, leaving 13 bases between the germline ends. The CDR3 DNA follows: TGTGCCAGCAAAGGCGACCTGATCTATGGCTACACCTTC. The encoded protein is CASKGDLIYGYTF.

V gene TRBV6-2 or TRBV6-3 combines with J gene TRBJ2-5; 8 bases fit TRBD2. Looked up from germline, CDR1 is MNHEY and CDR2 is SVGEGT. The trim removed 7 bases at V and 11 bases at J, leaving 12 bases unmatched. The CDR3 loop spans 13 amino acids. CDR3 nucleotides: TGTGCCAGCACCGGGAGGGCTCGCGATGAGCAGTACTTC. As protein: CASTGRARDEQYF.

The V call is TRBV5-1, the J call TRBJ2-7; TRBD1 aligns across 10 bases. Trimming took 0 bases from V and 5 from J; bases not matched to a gene: 8. CDR1 and CDR2 (germline): SGHRS, YFSETQ. There are 16 residues in the CDR3. The CDR3 DNA reads TGCGCCAGCAGCTTGGGGGGGACAGGGGCTCTTAACGAGCAGTACTTC. The encoded protein is CASSLGGTGALNEQYF.

The chain combines TRBV2 with TRBJ2-2; the D gene is possibly TRBD1 (6 bases). This CDR3 has 14 residues. V dropped 6 bases and J dropped 3 bases, with 11 bases sitting between them. Germline V gives CDR1 SNHLY, CDR2 FYNNEI. The CDR3 sequence: CASRADRYTGELFF. The CDR3 nucleotides read TGTGCCAGCAGGGCGGACAGATACACCGGGGAGCTGTTTTTT.

There are a few counts of this clonotype. V usage is TRBV4-3 and J usage is TRBJ2-3; D remains ambiguous. CDR3 length: 16 amino acids. Germline CDR1 reads LGHNA; CDR2 reads YSLEER. V was shortened by 4 bases and J by 3 bases, with 17 bases between the two germline ends. The CDR3 nucleotides read TGCGCCAGCAGCCCCTACTATGTAGTACATACAGATACGCAGTATTTT. Translated, it gives CASSPYYVVHTDTQYF.

The DNA of the CDR3 is TGCAGTGCTGGAACCGGGACTAGCGAGATTGCGGGGTACAATGAGCAGTTCTTC. This encodes CSAGTGTSEIAGYNEQFF. V usage is TRBV20-1 and J usage is TRBJ2-1, with 10 bases fitting TRBD2. Germline CDR1 reads DFQATT; CDR2 reads SNEGSKA (reference sequence). CDR3 length: 18 residues. V lost 5 bases to trimming and J lost 4 bases; unmatched junction nucleotides: 17.

The chain uses TRBV14 and TRBJ2-5, with D perhaps matching TRBD1 (6 bases). The J call may be in error: the DNA end matches TRBJ2-7 better. The CDR3 loop spans 15 amino acids. Germline V gene sequence: CDR1 SGHDN, CDR2 FVKESK. In nucleotides, the CDR3 is TGTGCCAGCAGCCAAGGATTAGGGACAACCTACGAGCAGTACTTC. Translation gives CASSQGLGTTYEQYF.

In this sample, this clonotype turned up a few times. This chain joins TRBV4-3 and TRBJ2-7; a possible D gene is TRBD2 (6 bases). The CDR3 sequence is 15 residues long. Germline loops: CDR1 LGHNA, CDR2 YSLEER. V was clipped by 2 bases and J by 2 bases, with 13 bases between them. The CDR3, as DNA: TGCGCCAGCAGCCAAAATAGCGGAGGGGCCTACGAGCAGTACTTC. It translates to CASSQNSGGAYEQYF.

The rearrangement joins TRBV28 to TRBJ2-5; D possibly corresponds to TRBD2 (5 bases). Germline V gene lookup returns CDR1 MDHEN and CDR2 SYDVKM. The CDR3 covers 15 residues. The ends were cut back, 2 bases at V and 4 bases at J, with 14 bases in the middle. CDR3 DNA sequence: TGTGCCAGCAGTTTACTCCCGGCCGGGGTAGAGACCCAGTACTTC. As protein: CASSLLPAGVETQYF.

The V gene is TRBV28, the J gene TRBJ1-5; 7 nucleotides match TRBD1. Trimming at V came to 1 base and at J to 4 bases, leaving 7 bases not matched to a gene. Germline CDR1 and CDR2: MDHEN and SYDVKM. This CDR3 has 16 amino acids. CDR3 DNA sequence: TGTGCCAGCAGTTTATACCGGGACAGACAAAATCAGCCCCAGCATTTT. Its translation is CASSLYRDRQNQPQHF.

The chain uses TRBV20-1 and TRBJ2-3, with D tentatively TRBD1 (8 bases). Germline CDR1 is DFQATT and CDR2 is SNEGSKA (reference sequence). The CDR3 contains 14 residues. Trimming left V 6 bases short and J 11 bases short, with 24 bases between. The CDR3 spells CSAEDREGRDLQYF. CDR3 nucleotide sequence: TGCAGTGCAGAGGACAGGGAGGGGCGGGATCTGCAGTATTTT.

This chain joins TRBV29-1 and TRBJ2-5; the match to TRBD1 covers 11 bases. This CDR3 is built from 13 residues. Trimming took 6 bases from V and 7 from J; bases not matched to a gene: 7. Germline V gene lookup returns CDR1 SQVTM and CDR2 ANQGSEA. The CDR3 bases are TGCAGCGTGGCTGGACAGGGGGCCGGGACCCAGTACTTC. This sequence encodes CSVAGQGAGTQYF.